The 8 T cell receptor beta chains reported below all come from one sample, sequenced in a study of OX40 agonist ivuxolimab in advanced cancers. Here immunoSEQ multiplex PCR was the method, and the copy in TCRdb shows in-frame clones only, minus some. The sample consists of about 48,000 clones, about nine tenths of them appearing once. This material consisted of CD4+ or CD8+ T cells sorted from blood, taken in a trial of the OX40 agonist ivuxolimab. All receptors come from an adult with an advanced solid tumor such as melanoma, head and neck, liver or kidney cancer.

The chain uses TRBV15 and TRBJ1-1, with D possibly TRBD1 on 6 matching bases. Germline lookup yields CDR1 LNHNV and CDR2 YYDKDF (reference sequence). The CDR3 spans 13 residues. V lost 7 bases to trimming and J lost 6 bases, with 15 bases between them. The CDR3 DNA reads TGTGCCACCAACCCTCGGGGGGCCGCTGAAGCTTTCTTT. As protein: CATNPRGAAEAFF.

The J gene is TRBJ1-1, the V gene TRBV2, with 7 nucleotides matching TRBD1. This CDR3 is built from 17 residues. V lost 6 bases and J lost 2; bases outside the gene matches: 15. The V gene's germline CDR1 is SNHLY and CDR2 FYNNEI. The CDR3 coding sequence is TGTGCCAGCAGCGCCCGACAGGGTGGGTCGGGAAACACTGAAGCTTTCTTT. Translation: CASSARQGGSGNTEAFF. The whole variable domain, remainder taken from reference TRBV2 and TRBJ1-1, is EPEVTQTPSHQVTQMGQEVILRCVPISNHLYFYWYRQILGQKVEFLVSFYNNEISEKSEIFDDQFSVERPDGSNFTLKIRSTKLEDSAMYFCASSARQGGSGNTEAFFGQGTRLTVV.

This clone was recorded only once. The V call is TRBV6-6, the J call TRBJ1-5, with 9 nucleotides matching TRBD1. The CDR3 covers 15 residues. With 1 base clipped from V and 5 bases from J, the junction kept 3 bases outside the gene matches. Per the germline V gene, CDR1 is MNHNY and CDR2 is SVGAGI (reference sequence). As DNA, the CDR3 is TGTGCCAGCAGTTACTTGGGACAGGGCGATCAGCCCCAGCATTTT. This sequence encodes CASSYLGQGDQPQHF.

The DNA for the CDR3 is TGTGCCAGCAGCCTGGGGACTAGCGGGGTCCAGTACTTC. This encodes CASSLGTSGVQYF. The chain couples TRBV6-5 to TRBJ2-5; 13 positions agree with TRBD2. The CDR3 totals 13 residues. Germline V lookup: CDR1 MNHEY, CDR2 SVGAGI. Losses at the gene ends were 6 bases for V and 10 bases for J; bases not matched to a gene: 5.

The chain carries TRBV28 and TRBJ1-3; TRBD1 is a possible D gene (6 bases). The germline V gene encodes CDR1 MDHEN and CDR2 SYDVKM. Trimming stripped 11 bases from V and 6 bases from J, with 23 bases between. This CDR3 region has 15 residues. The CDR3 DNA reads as TGTGCCTGCCCCGGACAGTCCCCTCTCGTAAACACCATATATTTT. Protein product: CACPGQSPLVNTIYF.

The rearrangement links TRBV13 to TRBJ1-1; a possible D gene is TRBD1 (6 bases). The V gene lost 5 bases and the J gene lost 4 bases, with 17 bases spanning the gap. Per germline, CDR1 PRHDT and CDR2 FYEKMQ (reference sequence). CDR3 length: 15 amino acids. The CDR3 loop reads CASSPTPGVGTEAFF. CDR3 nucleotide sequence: TGTGCCAGCAGCCCGACCCCAGGGGTGGGCACTGAAGCTTTCTTT.

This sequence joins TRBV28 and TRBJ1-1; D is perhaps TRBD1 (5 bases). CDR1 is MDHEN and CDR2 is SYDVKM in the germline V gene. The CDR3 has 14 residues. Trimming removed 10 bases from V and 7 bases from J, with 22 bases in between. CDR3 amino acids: CATTLVWTGGEAFF. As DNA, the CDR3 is TGTGCCACCACCCTGGTGTGGACGGGGGGTGAAGCTTTCTTT.

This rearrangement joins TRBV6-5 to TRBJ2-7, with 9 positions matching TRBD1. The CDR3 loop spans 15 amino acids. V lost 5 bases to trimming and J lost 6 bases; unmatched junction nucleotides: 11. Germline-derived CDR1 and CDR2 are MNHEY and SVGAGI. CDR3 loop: CASSQSTGGVGEQYF. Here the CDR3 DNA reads TGTGCCAGCAGTCAATCGACAGGGGGAGTGGGCGAGCAGTACTTC.